Here is one T cell receptor (beta chain) with its context. Its specificity is not known. Both 60 Vbeta primers and 13 Jbeta primers went into the PCR. TCRdb's table, derived via immunoSEQ multiplex PCR, lists solely in-frame clones and lacks some. The table has about 160,000 clones, 80% to 90% seen once; the top ten hold about 1.9%. The sample originates from a study of cytomegalovirus exposure and HLA in healthy donors. Study conclusions and caveats: Most of the CMV-associated TCR beta chains (in a later analysis) appeared to be HLA-restricted. Listed as cytomegalovirus-associated were roughly 180 TCR beta chains.

The receptor was derived from a woman aged 18 to 35 in good health and CMV-seronegative. Sequencing was carried out using PBMCs.

The CDR3 spells CASSQDHETSGRNEQFF. The CDR3 nucleotides read TGCGCCAGCAGCCAAGATCACGAAACTAGCGGGAGGAATGAGCAGTTCTTC. The V and J genes are TRBV4-1 and TRBJ2-1, with 12 positions matching TRBD2. This CDR3 has 17 residues. Per germline, CDR1 MGHRA and CDR2 YSYEKL. J lost 7 bases, V lost 0 bases, and 7 bases had no gene match.